The 11 T cell receptor beta chains below all came from one sample that was sequenced in a study of T cell responses to AZD1222 COVID-19 vaccine. The method was immunoSEQ multiplex PCR; TCRdb's version includes in-frame clones alone and lacks a portion of them. The sample consists of 180,000 or so clones, roughly 94% of them appearing once. The sequences come from peripheral blood, collected on day 0 of AZD1222 vaccination. The receptors come from an adult in good health.

This chain uses TRBV14 with TRBJ1-2, with D unclear. Germline assignment: CDR1 SGHDN and CDR2 FVKESK. V was clipped by 1 base and J by 2 bases, with 8 bases between them. The CDR3 sequence is 14 residues long. The CDR3 sequence: CASSQGSRNYGYTF. The CDR3 DNA sequence: TGTGCCAGCAGCCAAGGCTCCCGGAACTATGGCTACACCTTC.

This clone has just one count. The rearrangement uses TRBV7-9 and TRBJ1-1; D uncertain. CDR3 length: 13 amino acids. The germline V gene has CDR1 SEHNR and CDR2 FQNEAQ (reference sequence). V was shortened by 5 bases and J by 1 base, with 8 bases between the two germline ends. CDR3 DNA sequence: TGTGCCAGCAGCGTACAGCCGAACACTGAAGCTTTCTTT. Translating gives CASSVQPNTEAFF.

The DNA of the CDR3 is TGTGCCAGCATTCAGGGGTTCGATCAGCCCCAGCATTTT. It yields the protein CASIQGFDQPQHF. This chain connects TRBV28 to TRBJ1-5; TRBD1 is a possible D gene (6 bases). Looked up from germline, CDR1 is MDHEN and CDR2 is SYDVKM. V was trimmed by 7 bases and J by 5 bases, leaving 12 bases between them. The CDR3 spans 13 residues.

This clone was counted between two and nine times. The rearrangement joins TRBV30 to TRBJ2-7; no firm D call. The CDR3 consists of 12 residues. CDR1 and CDR2 (germline): GTSNPN, SVGIG (reference sequence). Trimming pared 2 bases from V and 6 bases from J, leaving 11 bases between. CDR3: CAWSPLGFEQYF. As DNA, the CDR3 is TGTGCCTGGAGTCCTTTGGGGTTCGAGCAGTACTTC.

This clone was found once. The chain recombines TRBV25-1 with TRBJ1-5; no firm D call. The V gene lost 8 bases and the J gene lost 3 bases, with 14 bases spanning the gap. Germline V gene lookup returns CDR1 MGHDK and CDR2 SYGVNS. The CDR3 loop spans 14 amino acids. The CDR3: CASASIGLNQPQHF. The CDR3 region has the DNA TGTGCCAGCGCGTCAATTGGGCTCAATCAGCCCCAGCATTTT.

This chain joins TRBV5-1 and TRBJ2-3; maybe TRBD2 (6 bases). Germline CDR1 SGHRS, CDR2 YFSETQ. This CDR3 spans 14 amino acids. Between the trimmed V and J ends, which lost 0 bases and 5 bases, there was a span of 10 bases. The CDR3 DNA is TGCGCCAGCAGCTTGGCGGGAGTGGTAGATACGCAGTATTTT. It codes for CASSLAGVVDTQYF. The full variable domain, with the rest looked up from reference TRBV5-1 and TRBJ2-3, is KAGVTQTPRYLIKTRGQQVTLSCSPISGHRSVSWYQQTPGQGLQFLFEYFSETQRNKGNFPGRFSGRQFSNSRSEMNVSTLELGDSALYLCASSLAGVVDTQYFGPGTRLTVL.

CDR3 coding DNA: TGTGCCTGGGGAGATCCCTTGGGGCCCCAGCATTTT. Its protein is CAWGDPLGPQHF. J is TRBJ1-5 and V is TRBV30, with unresolved D. The CDR3 runs to 12 residues. The V end was cut by 5 bases, the J end by 9 bases, with 14 bases between. The germline CDR1 and CDR2 sequences are GTSNPN and SVGIG (reference sequence).

J is TRBJ2-1 and V is TRBV27; 9 nucleotides match TRBD1. The CDR3 length is 16 residues. With 8 bases clipped from V and 10 bases from J, the junction kept 18 bases outside the gene matches. Germline V lookup: CDR1 MNHEY, CDR2 SMNVEV (reference sequence). The CDR3: CASSFPAGTGINEQFF. The CDR3 nucleotides are TGTGCCAGCTCATTCCCCGCGGGGACAGGGATTAACGAGCAGTTCTTC.

The chain is built from TRBV14 and TRBJ2-7; D gene uncertain. Looked up from germline, CDR1 is SGHDN and CDR2 is FVKESK. The CDR3 totals 13 residues. V lost 1 base and J lost 6, with 10 bases in between. In nucleotides, the CDR3 is TGTGCCAGCAGCCAAGGCCGGCGCTCCGAGCAGTACTTC. Amino acids: CASSQGRRSEQYF. The complete variable domain, with remaining parts taken from reference TRBV14 and TRBJ2-7, reads EAGVTQFPSHSVIEKGQTVTLRCDPISGHDNLYWYRRVMGKEIKFLLHFVKESKQDESGMPNNRFLAERTGGTYSTLKVQPAELEDSGVYFCASSQGRRSEQYFGPGTRLTVT.

The J gene is TRBJ1-4, the V gene TRBV28, with TRBD1 matching over 8 bases. The CDR3 contains 14 residues. V trimming: 5 bases; J trimming: 7 bases; junction bases outside the gene matches: 6. The germline CDR1 and CDR2 sequences are MDHEN and SYDVKM. The CDR3 nucleotides read TGTGCCAGCAGTCTATACAGGGGGGGTGAAAAACTGTTTTTT. It specifies CASSLYRGGEKLFF.

V is TRBV25-1 and J is TRBJ2-7; no clear D gene. CDR1 is MGHDK and CDR2 is SYGVNS in the germline V gene. The CDR3 loop spans 15 amino acids. V shed 4 bases and J shed 1 base, with 14 bases lying between them. CDR3 in DNA: TGTGCCAGCAGTGGCTTGGCCCCGGCTTCCTACGAGCAGTACTTC. This translates into CASSGLAPASYEQYF.